These T cell receptor beta chains were read from a single sample in a study of molecular identifiers for immune sequencing clone quantification. Using its own MiXCR run on the PCR reads, TCRdb lists one record per CDR3 protein. Found here are under 800,000 distinct CDR3 sequences, about 25% of them singletons; the top ten hold approximately 0.75%. The sample taken for sequencing was naive CD8+ T cells from blood, with Jurkat cell RNA spiked in. These receptors all stem from a human donor in good health. Some libraries in this study had Jurkat cell RNA spiked in. Both conserved end residues are part of each CDR3. A D gene is named only where the DNA matches it firmly. Clone size, where shown, is once, few, many, or a class for clones that have expanded.

clone_size j_call d_call v_call cdr3_nt cdr3_aa
NA TRBJ2-7 TRBD1 TRBV20-1 TGCAGTGCGACCCGGGACAGGCCTTACGAGCAGTACTTC CSATRDRPYEQYF
many TRBJ1-1 NA TRBV4-3 TGCGCCAGCAGCCAAGATCGCAGCTACACTGAAGCTTTCTTT CASSQDRSYTEAFF
many TRBJ2-5 NA TRBV25-1 TGTGCCAGCATCGACAGGTATCAAGAGACCCAGTACTTC CASIDRYQETQYF
many TRBJ2-7 NA TRBV9 TGTGCCAGCAGCGTAGGAGAGTACTCCTACGAGCAGTACTTC CASSVGEYSYEQYF
many TRBJ2-7 NA TRBV6-6 TGTGCCAGCAGTACTATGGGCGAGCAGTACTTC CASSTMGEQYF
NA TRBJ2-7 TRBD2 TRBV6-2/TRBV6-3 TGTGCCAGCAGTTATTTAGCTAGCGGGAGCTCCTACGAGCAGTACTTC CASSYLASGSSYEQYF
many TRBJ2-7 NA TRBV6-6 TGTGCCAGCAGTTACTCCGGGGTGCGGGAGCAGTACTTC CASSYSGVREQYF
once TRBJ1-1 TRBD1 TRBV28 TGTGCCAGCAGCCTAGACAGGGGTGCTATAAACACTGAAGCTTTCTTT CASSLDRGAINTEAFF
many TRBJ1-1 NA TRBV2 TGCGCCAGCAGCGGAAGTATGAACACTGAAGCTTTCTTT CASSGSMNTEAFF
many TRBJ2-7 NA TRBV7-9 TGTGCCAGCAGCTTTACTAGGGCGGACCGGAAGCCCCACGAGCAGTACTTC CASSFTRADRKPHEQYF
NA TRBJ2-1 NA TRBV20-1 TGCAGTGCTAGAAGTTTGGGGGTTCCTCTCAATGAGCAGTTCTTC CSARSLGVPLNEQFF
NA TRBJ2-7 NA TRBV6-2/TRBV6-3 TGTGCCAACACTCCTCGACAGGCATTAGCCTACGAGCAGTACTTC CANTPRQALAYEQYF
NA TRBJ2-1 TRBD1 TRBV12-3/TRBV12-4 TGTGCCAGCAGTACCTGGACAGGGGGCTCCTACAATGGGCAGTTCTTC CASSTWTGGSYNGQFF
NA TRBJ2-1 TRBD2 TRBV6-2/TRBV6-3 TGTGCCAGCAGTTACACTACTAGCGGGGGGGACAATGAGCAGTTCTTC CASSYTTSGGDNEQFF
NA TRBJ1-5 NA TRBV2 TGTGCCAGCAGTGGAGGACAGATACTAAGATATAGCAAACAGCCCCAGCATTTT CASSGGQILRYSKQPQHF
NA TRBJ2-5 NA TRBV19 TGTGCCAGTAGTATTACGGGGTACCAAGAGACCCAGTACTTC CASSITGYQETQYF
few TRBJ1-3 NA TRBV4-1 TGCGCCAGCAGCCAAGACGGGCAGGGGTACCTCTCTGGAAACACCATATATTTT CASSQDGQGYLSGNTIYF
NA TRBJ2-4 TRBD1 TRBV5-8 TGTGCCAGCAGCTTGGGACAGGGATGGGAAAACATTCAGTACTTC CASSLGQGWENIQYF
NA TRBJ2-5 NA TRBV7-9 TGTGCCAGCAGCTTAGATACCCGGACAGTGGGAGAGACCCAGTACTTC CASSLDTRTVGETQYF
NA TRBJ2-4 NA TRBV20-1 TGCAGTGCTTTTACCGGGACAATAGCCAAAAACATTCAGTACTTC CSAFTGTIAKNIQYF
many TRBJ2-4 TRBD1 TRBV7-9 TGTGCCAGCAGCTTAACGGCACAGGGGATTCAGTACTTC CASSLTAQGIQYF
once TRBJ1-1 NA TRBV19 TGTGCCAGTAGGGCACAACCGGTCACTGAAGCTTTCTTT CASRAQPVTEAFF
NA TRBJ1-6 NA TRBV4-1 TGCGCCAGCAGCCAACAGGGACGGAATTCACCCCTCCACTTT CASSQQGRNSPLHF
NA TRBJ2-1 TRBD2 TRBV28 TGTGCCAGCAGTTTCGATAGCGGGGACTACAATGAGCAGTTCTTC CASSFDSGDYNEQFF
many TRBJ2-3 TRBD2 TRBV24-1 TGTGCCACCAGTGATTCCCCGACTAGCGGGGGACACACAGATACGCAGTATTTT CATSDSPTSGGHTDTQYF
few TRBJ1-1 NA TRBV18 TGTGCCAGCTCACCCCGGGGGGTTACTGAAGCTTTCTTT CASSPRGVTEAFF
NA TRBJ2-7 TRBD2 TRBV20-1 TGCAGTGCCCAGAACCGCCCGCTAGCGGGGGGGACCTACGAGCAGTACTTC CSAQNRPLAGGTYEQYF
few TRBJ2-3 NA TRBV5-6 TGTGCCAGCAGCCCGACCTGGGCAGATGCGCAGTATTTT CASSPTWADAQYF
few TRBJ2-7 NA TRBV20-1 TGCAGTGCTAGAGATCCTTTTAAGAGGGTCTCCTACGAGCAGTACTTC CSARDPFKRVSYEQYF
few TRBJ2-7 NA TRBV20-1 TGCAGTGCTAGAGATCCCTACGACGGCGGCCCAACAAGGTACGAGCAGTACTTC CSARDPYDGGPTRYEQYF
NA TRBJ2-7 NA TRBV6-6 TGTGCCAGCAGTTTCCGGAACAGTCGAGAAGAGCAGTACTTC CASSFRNSREEQYF
NA TRBJ2-1 NA TRBV27 TGTGCCAGCAGTACCTTCAACAATGAGCAGTTCTTC CASSTFNNEQFF
many TRBJ1-2 NA TRBV20-1 TGCAGTGCTAGAAGCCAGCAGACATCTGGCTATGGCTACACCTTC CSARSQQTSGYGYTF
many TRBJ1-1 TRBD1 TRBV28 TGTGCCAGCAGCTTATTCTACCAGACAGGGGCTAACACTGAAGCTTTCTTT CASSLFYQTGANTEAFF
many TRBJ1-5 NA TRBV6-6 TGTGCCAGCAGTTACTCGGTAGGGTTTCCCCAGCCCCAGCATTTT CASSYSVGFPQPQHF
NA TRBJ2-7 TRBD1 TRBV11-2 TGTGCCAGCAGCTTAGGGCAGGGGGCGGTTGAGCAGTACTTC CASSLGQGAVEQYF
few TRBJ1-4 NA TRBV20-1 TGCAGTGCTAGAGATCACCTGGGGCGTGCCAGGGTGGGAGCTAATGAAAAACTGTTTTTT CSARDHLGRARVGANEKLFF
NA TRBJ2-7 TRBD1 TRBV5-1 TGCGCCAGCAGCTCATGGGGGACAGGGGGCTACGAGCAGTGCTTC CASSSWGTGGYEQCF
NA TRBJ2-2 TRBD2 TRBV6-1 TGTGCCAGCAGTGTCAGGACTAGCGGGGGGGCCGGGGAGCTGTTTTTT CASSVRTSGGAGELFF
NA TRBJ1-5 NA TRBV25-1 TGTGCCAGCAGTGAATCGAGAGTGGCTCAGCTCCAGCATTTT CASSESRVAQLQHF
many TRBJ1-5 NA TRBV19 TGTGCCAGTAGTATCCCAGGGTCAAATCAGCCCCAGCATTTT CASSIPGSNQPQHF
NA TRBJ2-1 TRBD1 TRBV6-5 TGTGCCAGCAGCCCGGGACAGGGTAAGCCCTACAATGAGCAGTTCTTC CASSPGQGKPYNEQFF
few TRBJ1-2 NA TRBV21-1 TGTGCCAGCAGCAAAGAAAGGGACCAGGACAGGGGATACTATGGCTACACCTTC CASSKERDQDRGYYGYTF
many TRBJ2-6 NA TRBV27 TGTGCCAGCACAAACAGGGTTTCTGGGGCCAACGTCCTGACTTTC CASTNRVSGANVLTF
NA TRBJ1-2 NA TRBV6-2/TRBV6-3 TGTGCCAGCAGATTCGCGGCCTACCTTAACTATGGCTACACCTTC CASRFAAYLNYGYTF
NA TRBJ1-3 NA TRBV18 TGTGCCAGCTCACCACCGATAGTTACTTGGACCTACTCTGGAAACACCATATATTTT CASSPPIVTWTYSGNTIYF
once TRBJ2-5 NA TRBV2 TGTGCCAGCACCAGTTGGGCAGATTATACTCAAGAGACCCAGTACTTC CASTSWADYTQETQYF
NA TRBJ1-1 TRBD1 TRBV12-3/TRBV12-4 TGTGCCAGCAGCCGGGACAGTGTTGAAGCTTTCTTT CASSRDSVEAFF
many TRBJ2-7 NA TRBV7-8 TGTGCCAGCAGCTTAGGCCCGCGTGAGTACGAGCAGTACTTC CASSLGPREYEQYF
NA TRBJ1-1 NA TRBV19 TGTGCCAGTAGTATGTACACTGAAGCTTTCTTT CASSMYTEAFF
few TRBJ1-1 NA TRBV6-2/TRBV6-3 TGTGCCAGCTCCGACTCCAGGGTATACACTGAAGCTTTCTTT CASSDSRVYTEAFF
many TRBJ1-1 NA TRBV13 TGTGCCAGCAGCGCGAGACGGGACGTCAAAACTGAAGCTTTCTTT CASSARRDVKTEAFF